The clone carrying this T cell receptor (beta chain) was picked up many times. The data were obtained in a study of T cells after yellow fever vaccination. Per the germline V gene, CDR1 is DFQATT and CDR2 is SNEGSKA (reference sequence). Trimming took 3 bases from V and 9 from J, leaving 9 bases between them. The CDR3 runs to 11 residues. MiXCR, run by TCRdb on the 5' RACE reads, gives a single entry per CDR3 protein. The sample lists around 250,000 distinct CDR3 sequences, about 7% occurring once. The V gene is TRBV20-1, the J gene TRBJ2-1; D not certain. This receptor was identified in a man younger than 40 who received the YFV17D yellow fever vaccine. Sequencing was performed on CD4+ T cells sorted from PBMCs, taken 15 days after the yellow fever booster vaccination. CDR3 sequence reads: CSASRQAEQFF. For the CDR3, the DNA is TGCAGTGCTAGTCGCCAGGCTGAGCAGTTCTTC.